The rows below give T cell receptor beta chains drawn from one sample of a study of cytomegalovirus exposure and HLA in healthy donors. Assay used: immunoSEQ multiplex PCR; TCRdb lists only in-frame clones, some missing. The sample has 100,000 to 150,000 clones; approximately 79% are singletons. Source material: PBMCs. These TCRs come from a man aged 30 to 39 in good health and CMV-seronegative. Each CDR3 is given with its conserved first and last residue. A D gene is named only where the DNA matches it firmly. Only part of the rows carry a size: once, few, many, or a class if the clone is expanded.

V gene	J gene	clone size	D gene	CDR3 DNA	CDR3 protein
TRBV4-2	TRBJ2-7	-	-	TGTGCCAGCAGGTTGGGTGGAGGGATTCCTTACGAGCAGTACTTC	CASRLGGGIPYEQYF
TRBV5-1	TRBJ2-5	-	TRBD1	TGCGCCAGCAGCTCCCAGGGGGCAGGAGAGACCCAGTACTTC	CASSSQGAGETQYF
TRBV7-9	TRBJ2-1	-	-	TGTTCCAGCAGCTCAAACAGGGAAGGGCCCTACAATGAGCAGTTCTTC	CSSSSNREGPYNEQFF
TRBV19	TRBJ2-1	-	TRBD2	TGTGCCAGTACCCACGGGGGGGACTACAATGAGCAGTTCTTC	CASTHGGDYNEQFF
TRBV7-9	TRBJ2-7	-	-	TGTGCCAGCAGCTTGGGGGCGTCCTACGAGCAGTACTTC	CASSLGASYEQYF
TRBV5-8	TRBJ1-6	once	TRBD1	TGTGCCAGCAGCGGCGCAACCTCGACAGGGGGTACTTTGACCCTCCACTTT	CASSGATSTGGTLTLHF
TRBV6-1	TRBJ2-3	few	TRBD2	TGTGCCAGCGGACTAGCGGGGGGGCCAGATACGCAGTATTTT	CASGLAGGPDTQYF
TRBV4-3	TRBJ2-3	-	TRBD2	TGCGCCAGCAGCCAAGAAGAAGCGGGGATTACCACAGATACGCAGTATTTT	CASSQEEAGITTDTQYF
TRBV9	TRBJ2-7	-	TRBD2	TGTGCCAGCAGCGGACCTAGCGGGGGGGATAATACCTACGAGCAGTACTTC	CASSGPSGGDNTYEQYF
TRBV19	TRBJ2-7	few	-	TGTGCCAGTAGTATAGAAGCATCCTACGAGCAGTACTTC	CASSIEASYEQYF
TRBV27	TRBJ1-6	-	TRBD1	TGTGCCAGCAGTCCCCCCAGATCGGGACAGGGGGGTAATTCACCCCTCCACTTT	CASSPPRSGQGGNSPLHF
TRBV5-1	TRBJ2-2	-	TRBD2	TGCGCCAGCAGCTTAGAGCCTAGCGGGGGGGCGAGCACCGGGGAGCTGTTTTTT	CASSLEPSGGASTGELFF
TRBV16	TRBJ2-3	-	TRBD2	TGTGCCAGCAGCCCAATACGCCTAGCGGGGGGGCCCGGCACAGATACGCAGTATTTT	CASSPIRLAGGPGTDTQYF
TRBV6-4	TRBJ2-1	-	TRBD2	TGTGCCAGCAGTCCGGGACTAGCGTTGGCGGGGGAGCAGTTCTTC	CASSPGLALAGEQFF
TRBV29-1	TRBJ2-3	once	TRBD2	TGCAGCACTGCGTCGACTAGCGGGGGCACAGATACGCAGTATTTT	CSTASTSGGTDTQYF
TRBV11-2	TRBJ2-5	-	-	TGTGCCAGCACCCAAAACCCAGCGGAGACCCAGTACTTC	CASTQNPAETQYF
TRBV27	TRBJ1-2	few	TRBD1	TGTGCCAGCAGTCCTCCGGACAGGGCCCATGGCTACACCTTC	CASSPPDRAHGYTF
TRBV7-8	TRBJ2-7	-	TRBD1	TGTGCCAGCAGTCGACCGGGACAGGGAACGGGTGAGCAGTACTTC	CASSRPGQGTGEQYF
TRBV30	TRBJ1-1	-	-	TGTGCCTGGGTTTGGACTGCCTTGAACACTGAAGCTTTCTTT	CAWVWTALNTEAFF
TRBV30	TRBJ2-7	-	-	TGTGCCTGGAGTGCCCCAGGCTCTCAACCCCGGCAGTACTTC	CAWSAPGSQPRQYF
TRBV6-5	TRBJ1-6	-	-	TGTGCCAGCAGTTACGTGGGACATATCCCACCCCTCCACTTT	CASSYVGHIPPLHF
TRBV29-1	TRBJ1-1	-	-	TGCAGCGGGGCCCGGCAAGACACTGAGGCTTTCTTT	CSGARQDTEAFF
TRBV19	TRBJ1-1	-	-	TGTGCCAGTAGGGGCTTAGGTGTTCTAGGGGAGGGGACTGAAGCTTTCTTT	CASRGLGVLGEGTEAFF
TRBV2	TRBJ1-6	-	-	TGTGCCAGCAGTGAATCCGGGGGACCTAATTCACCCCTCCACTTT	CASSESGGPNSPLHF
TRBV28	TRBJ2-1	-	TRBD1	TGTGCCAGCAGCCGGGACAGTTATTACAATGAGCAGTTCTTC	CASSRDSYYNEQFF
TRBV7-9	TRBJ2-7	-	-	TGTGCCAGCAGCCCCTGGGCAAAGTACGAGCAGTACTTC	CASSPWAKYEQYF
TRBV29-1	TRBJ1-1	-	TRBD1	TGCAGCGCCGGACAGGGGGAGACTGAAGCTTTCTTT	CSAGQGETEAFF
TRBV2	TRBJ1-1	few	TRBD1	TGTGCCAGCAGGGCGGACAGGGATGGCACTGAAGCTTTCTTT	CASRADRDGTEAFF
TRBV5-1	TRBJ2-2	-	-	TGCGCCAGCAGCTTGGAGCCACCCCCCGGGGAGCTGTTTTTT	CASSLEPPPGELFF
TRBV7-9	TRBJ2-5	few	-	TGTGCCAGCAGCCTTGAGACCCAGTACTTC	CASSLETQYF
TRBV11-2	TRBJ2-7	-	TRBD1	TGTGCCAGCAGCACCCTCGGACAGGGAGGCTGGTACTTC	CASSTLGQGGWYF
TRBV18	TRBJ2-3	-	-	TGTGCCAGCTCACCCCCCGGGGGGCAGCGGTTAGATACGCAGTATTTT	CASSPPGGQRLDTQYF
TRBV12-2	TRBJ2-1	-	-	TGTGCAAGTCGCTTAGGCCGCCAAGTTCGGGAGCAGTTCTTC	CASRLGRQVREQFF
TRBV5-4	TRBJ1-1	-	TRBD1	TGTGCCAGCAGCTGGGCGGTATCGACAGGGGGCTACACTGAAGCTTTCTTT	CASSWAVSTGGYTEAFF
TRBV29-1	TRBJ2-7	-	TRBD1	TGCAGCGTTGATCAGGGGGCGGGTGACGAGCAGTACTTC	CSVDQGAGDEQYF
TRBV6-5	TRBJ2-7	-	-	TGTGCCAGCCGGCGGGACAGCAATTACGAGCAGTACTTC	CASRRDSNYEQYF
TRBV20-1	TRBJ2-1	-	TRBD2	TGCAGTGTAGCGGGGGTGGGTGAGCAGTTCTTC	CSVAGVGEQFF
TRBV2	TRBJ1-2	-	TRBD1	TGTGCCAGCAGTGAAAGACAGGGGAACTATGGCTACACCTTC	CASSERQGNYGYTF
TRBV27	TRBJ2-5	-	-	TGTGCCAGCAGTTCCCGACCCGAGGCTAGAGAGACCCAGTACTTC	CASSSRPEARETQYF
TRBV18	TRBJ2-4	-	-	TGTGCCAGCTCACCTGTACAGGGAGGGATCGCGGCCAAAAACATTCAGTACTTC	CASSPVQGGIAAKNIQYF
TRBV6-1	TRBJ1-5	-	TRBD1	TGTGCCAGCAGCTCGGACAGGGATCCTCAGCCCCAGCATTTT	CASSSDRDPQPQHF
TRBV15	TRBJ2-5	-	TRBD1	TGTGCCACCAGCAGCCGGGACAGTGAGACCCAGTACTTC	CATSSRDSETQYF